Listed below are T cell receptor beta chains from one sample, sequenced in a study of identical twins. TCRdb called the 5' RACE reads again in MiXCR, with one record for every CDR3 protein. The sample lists 200,000 to 300,000 distinct CDR3 sequences, 5.5% to 7% occurring once. Separately, the same data were catalogued under a study of yellow fever vaccine responses in identical twins.

Sequenced input: memory (CD45RO+) T cells sorted from blood. All receptors come from a woman younger than 30 in good health. The CDR3 runs from the conserved cysteine through the conserved F or W. A D gene is named only where the DNA matches it firmly. Clone sizes are given selectively: once, few, many, or a class where the clone is expanded.

size	D	J	V	DNA	CDR3
few	TRBD2	TRBJ2-1	TRBV20-1	TGCAGTGCTAGAGATACTAGCGGCCCCTACAATGAGCAGTTCTTC	CSARDTSGPYNEQFF
many	TRBD1	TRBJ1-5	TRBV5-1	TGCGCCAGCAGCGAAACGGGGACAGGCGGGCAGCCCCAGCATTTT	CASSETGTGGQPQHF
-	-	TRBJ2-7	TRBV5-6	TGTGCCAGCAGCTTTTCGGGGCGGGATGGCTACGAGCAGTACTTC	CASSFSGRDGYEQYF
many	-	TRBJ1-1	TRBV5-1	TGCGCCAGCAGGCCGGCCCCAGAGCTGAACACTGAAGCTTTCTTT	CASRPAPELNTEAFF
many	TRBD1	TRBJ1-1	TRBV12-3/TRBV12-4	TGTGCCAGCAGGGGGACAGTTGAAGCTTTCTTT	CASRGTVEAFF
few	TRBD1	TRBJ2-1	TRBV29-1	TGCAGCGTCAAGACAGGGGGGACCTACAATGAGCAGTTCTTC	CSVKTGGTYNEQFF
few	-	TRBJ2-4	TRBV3-1	TGTGCCAGCAGCCCCCCGGGACCGGGAAAAAACATTCAGTACTTC	CASSPPGPGKNIQYF
few	TRBD2	TRBJ2-2	TRBV24-1	TGTGCCACCAGTGATTTTAGCGGGACCAACACCGGGGAGCTGTTTTTT	CATSDFSGTNTGELFF
few	-	TRBJ1-6	TRBV15	TGTGCCACCAGCAGGGAACCCGGGGTGTCACCCCTCCACTTT	CATSREPGVSPLHF
-	-	TRBJ2-1	TRBV28	TGTGCCAGCAGCGACAGGTACAATGAGCAGTTCTTC	CASSDRYNEQFF
few	-	TRBJ1-1	TRBV2	TGTGCCAGCAGTCGGGAGAGAAACACTGAAGCTTTCTTT	CASSRERNTEAFF
few	TRBD1	TRBJ2-1	TRBV6-1	TGTGCCAGCAGTGAAGCGGGACAGGGGGCGCGGAATGAGCAGTTCTTC	CASSEAGQGARNEQFF
-	TRBD2	TRBJ2-5	TRBV9	TGTGCCAGCAGCGTAAGCGGGGGGGCCGTAGAGACCCATTACTTC	CASSVSGGAVETHYF
few	TRBD2	TRBJ2-2	TRBV7-2	TGTGCCAGCAGCTTAGCCGCTAGCGGGAGAGACACCGGGGAGCTGTTTTTT	CASSLAASGRDTGELFF
many	TRBD1	TRBJ2-2	TRBV7-8	TGTGCCAGCAACCCACTATTCCAGGGGGCTGGGGAGCTGTTTTTT	CASNPLFQGAGELFF
many	-	TRBJ2-3	TRBV7-9	TGTGCCAGCAGCTCCCAGAACAGGGTTGGGGCAGATACGCAGTATTTT	CASSSQNRVGADTQYF
many	-	TRBJ2-3	TRBV12-3/TRBV12-4	TGTGCCAGCAGTTTGACGCGCCGGCTGGGTTCAGATACGCAGTATTTT	CASSLTRRLGSDTQYF
-	TRBD1	TRBJ2-1	TRBV15	TGTGCCACCAGCAGAGAGGGACAGGGACCCAATGAGCAGTTCTTC	CATSREGQGPNEQFF
many	-	TRBJ1-2	TRBV10-3	TGTGCCATCAGTGAGTCGAGAGGGACGGGCTACACCTTC	CAISESRGTGYTF
many	TRBD1	TRBJ2-3	TRBV10-3	TGTGCCATCAGTGAGTCATGGAACAGGGGGCTAGCAGATACGCAGTATTTT	CAISESWNRGLADTQYF
-	-	TRBJ2-1	TRBV7-7	TGTGCCAGCAGCCTCGGGACATCCGATGAGCAGTTCTTC	CASSLGTSDEQFF
-	-	TRBJ2-5	TRBV6-1	TGTGCGAGCACCCCCGCCCCAAGGGAGACCCAGTACTTC	CASTPAPRETQYF
many	-	TRBJ2-7	TRBV5-1	TGCGCCAGCAGCTTAGGGTTAGACCCCTACGAGCAGTACTTC	CASSLGLDPYEQYF
many	TRBD2	TRBJ2-5	TRBV29-1	TGCAGCGTTCGTAGTCTAGCGGGGGAGCGTGAGACCCAGTACTTC	CSVRSLAGERETQYF
few	-	TRBJ2-3	TRBV20-1	TGCAGTGCTAGAGATTCCCTAGCGATGTACACAGATACGCAGTATTTT	CSARDSLAMYTDTQYF
few	TRBD2	TRBJ2-5	TRBV20-1	TGCAGTGCTAGAGATTTTGTTTTCACTAGCGGGGTTGAGACCCAGTACTTC	CSARDFVFTSGVETQYF
few	-	TRBJ1-1	TRBV20-1	TGCAGTGAAGCGGGACGGATGAACACTGAAGCTTTCTTT	CSEAGRMNTEAFF
many	-	TRBJ2-1	TRBV5-6	TGTGCCAGCAGGTGGGGGAGAAATGACAATGAGCAGTTCTTC	CASRWGRNDNEQFF
once	-	TRBJ2-3	TRBV20-1	TGCAGTGTGGCTAAGTTGGGGGATACGCAGTATTTT	CSVAKLGDTQYF
many	TRBD2	TRBJ2-1	TRBV29-1	TGCAGCGTTTCCACCCCTTGGGCTAGCGGGAGGGAAGGCAATGAGCAGTTCTTC	CSVSTPWASGREGNEQFF
-	TRBD1	TRBJ1-6	TRBV20-1	TGCAGTGCTAGGCCGACAGGGTCATGGGATAATTCACCCCTCCACTTT	CSARPTGSWDNSPLHF
-	-	TRBJ1-5	TRBV14	TGTGCCACCTTTGCGGGACCCAGTTATAGCAATCAGCCCCAGCATTTT	CATFAGPSYSNQPQHF
many	-	TRBJ2-2	TRBV5-1	TGCGCCAGCAGCTTTACAGATAGTACCGGGGAGCTGTTTTTT	CASSFTDSTGELFF
few	TRBD2	TRBJ2-2	TRBV28	TGTGCCAGCAGCTCCGGGACTAGCTGGGCCGGGGAGCTGTTTTTT	CASSSGTSWAGELFF
many	-	TRBJ2-5	TRBV27	TGTGCCAGCTCACCCCTGGGCAAAAGGGGGACCCAGTACTTC	CASSPLGKRGTQYF
many	-	TRBJ1-1	TRBV12-3/TRBV12-4	TGTGCCAGCAGTTTAGGGGGCGTCACTGAAGCTTTCTTT	CASSLGGVTEAFF
-	TRBD2	TRBJ2-7	TRBV6-1	TGTGCCAGCAGTGATTTCGGGAGGGTCTACGAGCGGTACTTC	CASSDFGRVYERYF
few	TRBD1	TRBJ2-3	TRBV20-1	TGCAGTGCTGAAGGGGGACAGGTCCCAGATACGCAGTATTTT	CSAEGGQVPDTQYF
many	-	TRBJ2-1	TRBV2	TGTGCCAGCAAGCCTCTACTTAGCGGTATTAACAATGAGCAGTTCTTC	CASKPLLSGINNEQFF
many	-	TRBJ1-1	TRBV5-1	TGCGCCAGCAGGTTTGGTAACACTGAAGCTTTCTTT	CASRFGNTEAFF
-	TRBD1	TRBJ1-2	TRBV12-3/TRBV12-4	TGTGCCAGCAAGGACAGGTCTAACTATGGCTACACCTTC	CASKDRSNYGYTF
many	-	TRBJ2-1	TRBV7-9	TGTGCCAGCAGCTACTCGGTGGGGGTATTAAACAATGAGCAGTTCTTC	CASSYSVGVLNNEQFF
few	-	TRBJ2-7	TRBV9	TGTGCCAGCAGCGTAGACAGCTACGAGCAGTACTTC	CASSVDSYEQYF